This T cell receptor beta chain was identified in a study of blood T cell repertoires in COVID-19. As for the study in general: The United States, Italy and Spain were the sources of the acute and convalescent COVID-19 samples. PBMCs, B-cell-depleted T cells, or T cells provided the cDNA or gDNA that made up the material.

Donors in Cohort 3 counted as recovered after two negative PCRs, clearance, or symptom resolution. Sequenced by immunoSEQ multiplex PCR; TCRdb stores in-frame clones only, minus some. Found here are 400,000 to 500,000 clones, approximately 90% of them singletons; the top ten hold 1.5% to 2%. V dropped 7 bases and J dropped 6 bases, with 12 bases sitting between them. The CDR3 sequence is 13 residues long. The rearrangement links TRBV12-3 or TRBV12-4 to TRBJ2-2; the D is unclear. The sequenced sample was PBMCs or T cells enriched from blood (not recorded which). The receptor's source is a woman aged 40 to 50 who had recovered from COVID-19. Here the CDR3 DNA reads TGTGCCAGCACCGCTCCCGGTCCCGGGGAGCTGTTTTTT. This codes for CASTAPGPGELFF.